This entry features one TCR beta chain sequence. Its antigen is as yet unknown. The entry originates in a study of shared clonotypes between healthy human individuals. The wider study: The cohort had two women and three men, ages 18 to 49.

Germline V CDR1 and CDR2: MGHRA, YSYEKL. V was cut by 4 bases and J by 0 bases, with 13 bases left in between. There are 16 residues in the CDR3. Genomic DNA of each subset was evenly split across several immunoSEQ plates. Only in-frame clones appear in the TCRdb table, and some are missing; sequencing was by immunoSEQ multiplex PCR. The sample records 2 million to 2.5 million clones, more than 85% being singletons. Study outcomes and limitations: Across four donors, naive CD4 shared around 5.1%, naive CD8 over 3%, memory CD4 roughly 2.1%, memory CD8 0.4%.

The source of this sequence is a man aged 18 to 35 in good health. Some clones in this sample may be carry-over from other donors' samples. The chain uses TRBV4-1 and TRBJ1-3; D unclear. Sequenced input: naive CD4+ T cells from PBMCs. Subset indicated: CD45RA+ positively selected. CDR3 sequence (DNA): TGCGCCAGCAGCCCAAAGTCGGGGAACTCTGGAAACACCATATATTTT. This gives the protein CASSPKSGNSGNTIYF.